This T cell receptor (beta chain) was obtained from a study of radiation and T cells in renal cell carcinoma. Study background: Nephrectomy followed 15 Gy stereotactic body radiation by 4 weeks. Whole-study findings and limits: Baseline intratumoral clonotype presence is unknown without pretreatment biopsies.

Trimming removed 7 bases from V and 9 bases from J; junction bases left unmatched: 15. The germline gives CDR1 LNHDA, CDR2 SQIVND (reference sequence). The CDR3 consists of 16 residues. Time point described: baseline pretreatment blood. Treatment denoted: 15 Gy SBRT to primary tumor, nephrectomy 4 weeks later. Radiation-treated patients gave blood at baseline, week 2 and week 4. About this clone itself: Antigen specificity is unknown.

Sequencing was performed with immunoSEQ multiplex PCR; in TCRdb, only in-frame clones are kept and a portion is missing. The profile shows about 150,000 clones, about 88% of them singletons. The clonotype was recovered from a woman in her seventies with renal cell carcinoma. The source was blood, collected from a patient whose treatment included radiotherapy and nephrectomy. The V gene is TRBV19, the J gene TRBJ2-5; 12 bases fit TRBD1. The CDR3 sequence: CASTDLPGQGARPQYF. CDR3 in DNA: TGTGCCAGTACCGATCTCCCGGGACAGGGGGCCAGGCCCCAGTACTTC.